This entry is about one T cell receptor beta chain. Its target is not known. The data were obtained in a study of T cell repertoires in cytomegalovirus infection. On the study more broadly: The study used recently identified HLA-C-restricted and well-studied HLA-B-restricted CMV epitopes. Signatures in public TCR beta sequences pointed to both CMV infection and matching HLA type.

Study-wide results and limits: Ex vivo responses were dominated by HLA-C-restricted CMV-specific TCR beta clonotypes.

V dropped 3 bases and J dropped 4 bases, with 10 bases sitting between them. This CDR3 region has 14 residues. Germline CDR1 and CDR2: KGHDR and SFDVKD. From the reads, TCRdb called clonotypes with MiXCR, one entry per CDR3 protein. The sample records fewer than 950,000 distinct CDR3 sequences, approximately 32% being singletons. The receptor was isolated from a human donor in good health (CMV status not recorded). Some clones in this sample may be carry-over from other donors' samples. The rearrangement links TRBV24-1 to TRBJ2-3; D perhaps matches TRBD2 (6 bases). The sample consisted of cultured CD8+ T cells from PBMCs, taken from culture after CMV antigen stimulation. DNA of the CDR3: TGTGCCACCAGTGATCTCGGAGGGGCAGATACGCAGTATTTT. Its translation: CATSDLGGADTQYF.